The clone carrying this T cell receptor (beta chain) was recorded once. Its antigen is undetermined. CDR1 and CDR2 from the germline V gene are SGDLS and YYNGEE. The V and J ends lost 3 bases and 0 bases respectively, with 10 bases between them. The CDR3 covers 15 residues. The sample comes from a study of T cell responses to AZD1222 COVID-19 vaccine. Study-wide points: Variant regions that are unmutated are reportedly the target of nearly half of spike-specific TCRs.

Generated by immunoSEQ multiplex PCR, the TCRdb table keeps only in-frame clones and is missing some. The sample consists of about 170,000 clones, roughly nine tenths of them appearing once. Material: peripheral blood, obtained on day 0 of AZD1222 vaccination. This receptor was obtained from an adult in good health. This chain connects TRBV9 to TRBJ2-1; D unresolved. The CDR3 loop reads CASSADLSSYNEQFF. Written as DNA, the CDR3 is TGTGCCAGCAGCGCAGACCTGAGCTCCTACAATGAGCAGTTCTTC.